Below are 15 T cell receptor beta chains sequenced from a single sample in a study of T cell responses to AZD1222 COVID-19 vaccine. The data were produced by immunoSEQ multiplex PCR, yet TCRdb's version contains in-frame clones alone and is incomplete. Here the sample spans about 120,000 clones, around 90% being singletons. The sequenced sample was peripheral blood, obtained 28 days after the second AZD1222 dose. The source is an adult who received the AZD1222 COVID-19 vaccine.

The CDR3 loop reads CASSMGGPYEQYF. The CDR3 nucleotides read TGTGCCAGTAGTATGGGGGGCCCCTACGAGCAGTACTTC. The gene calls are TRBV19 and TRBJ2-7, with D perhaps being TRBD1 or TRBD2 (6 bases each). CDR1 is LNHDA, CDR2 SQIVND, per germline (reference sequence). This CDR3 contains 13 residues. The germline V and J ends were trimmed by 3 bases and 2 bases, with 8 bases remaining between them.

V and J are TRBV12-5 and TRBJ2-2; unclear D gene. CDR1 and CDR2 (germline): LGHNT, FRNRAP. Trimming left V 1 base short and J 3 bases short, with 6 bases between. The CDR3 loop spans 14 amino acids. The CDR3: CASGLGTDTGELFF. DNA of the CDR3: TGTGCTAGTGGTTTGGGGACCGACACCGGGGAGCTGTTTTTT.

The rearrangement uses TRBV7-9 and TRBJ1-2; perhaps TRBD1 as D (5 bases). CDR3 length equals 15 residues. V was pared by 1 base and J by 2 bases, with 11 bases between. Germline CDR1 is SEHNR and CDR2 is FQNEAQ (reference sequence). The DNA of the CDR3 is TGTGCCAGCAGCTTAGGTAGGGGCAGCAACTATGGCTACACCTTC. Protein: CASSLGRGSNYGYTF.

This clone was counted once. The J gene is TRBJ1-2, the V gene TRBV19; 7 bases fit TRBD1. The J segment lost 2 bases and the V segment lost 6 bases, leaving 6 bases of the junction unmatched. CDR3 length: 14 amino acids. The germline gives CDR1 LNHDA, CDR2 SQIVND (reference sequence). CDR3 DNA sequence: TGTGCCAGTAGGCCGGGACAGATAAACTATGGCTACACCTTC. Its translation: CASRPGQINYGYTF.

As concerns this clone: This specimen includes other DNA sequences encoding the same CDR3. The CDR3 DNA is TGCGCCAGCAGCCAAGGAGTTAACTCCTACGAGCAGTACTTC. Translating gives CASSQGVNSYEQYF. The V gene is TRBV4-3, the J gene TRBJ2-7; D not resolved. V lost 1 base and J lost 0, with 7 bases in between. CDR3 length equals 14 residues. Looked up from germline, CDR1 is LGHNA and CDR2 is YSLEER.

The chain couples TRBV6-6 to TRBJ2-5; D could derive from TRBD1 or TRBD2 (5 bases each). Germline V gives CDR1 MNHNY, CDR2 SVGAGI (reference sequence). Trimming removed 2 bases from V and 2 bases from J, with 9 bases in between. The CDR3 spans 14 residues. In DNA form, the CDR3 reads TGTGCCAGCAGTTACGAGGGGCGGCAAGAGACCCAGTACTTC. Translating it yields CASSYEGRQETQYF.

The V and J genes are TRBV7-2 and TRBJ2-3, with 7 bases fitting TRBD2. The CDR3 has 16 residues. Germline loops: CDR1 SGHTA, CDR2 FQGNSA. V shed 1 base and J 2 bases; nucleotides not matched to a gene: 6. The CDR3 spells CASSLVRDYVTDTQYF. In nucleotides, the CDR3 is TGTGCCAGCAGCTTAGTCCGGGACTACGTCACAGATACGCAGTATTTT.

The chain combines TRBV7-6 with TRBJ2-5; D tentatively reads TRBD1 or TRBD2 (6 bases each). The CDR3 extends over 15 amino acids. Trimming took off 0 bases at V and 1 base at J, with 9 bases between the two ends. Germline CDR1 reads SGHVS; CDR2 reads FNYEAQ. The CDR3 DNA sequence: TGTGCCAGCAGCTTAGCGGGGGGCATCCAAGAGACCCAGTACTTC. Residues: CASSLAGGIQETQYF.

The chain is built from TRBV24-1 and TRBJ2-7, with TRBD1 matching 9 bases. Germline V gives CDR1 KGHDR, CDR2 SFDVKD. V lost 4 bases and J lost 5; bases outside the gene matches: 11. This CDR3 region has 16 residues. The CDR3 coding sequence is TGTGCCACCAGTGACACCGGGACAGGGTCGGGGCACGAGCAGTACTTC. This gives the protein CATSDTGTGSGHEQYF.

The chain recombines TRBV9 with TRBJ2-1; 12 nucleotides line up with TRBD2. The CDR3 totals 16 residues. The germline gives CDR1 SGDLS, CDR2 YYNGEE. The V segment lost 0 bases and the J segment 6 bases; nucleotides outside the gene matches: 4. CDR3: CASSVVSSGGANEQFF. The CDR3 DNA sequence: TGTGCCAGCAGCGTAGTGTCTAGCGGGGGGGCCAATGAGCAGTTCTTC.

V gene TRBV10-3 combines with J gene TRBJ1-1, with TRBD1 as a possible D gene (5 bases). Between the trimmed V and J ends, which lost 8 bases and 1 base, there was a span of 11 bases. Germline V CDR1 and CDR2: ENHRY, SYGVKD. The CDR3 totals 13 residues. Written as DNA, the CDR3 is TGTGCCATCGGACACCTACAGAACACTGAAGCTTTCTTT. It codes for CAIGHLQNTEAFF.

The CDR3 coding sequence is TGCAGCGTAGGACGAATAGCGGAAACTAGCACAGATACGCAGTATTTT. It translates to CSVGRIAETSTDTQYF. V and J are TRBV29-1 and TRBJ2-3, with D possibly being TRBD2 (6 bases). CDR1 is SQVTM and CDR2 is ANQGSEA in the germline V gene. This CDR3 has 16 residues. V lost 6 bases and J 0 bases, leaving 19 bases between the germline ends.

This rearrangement joins TRBV4-2 to TRBJ1-4, with 8 positions matching TRBD1. Germline CDR1 and CDR2: LGHNA and YNFKEQ. The J segment lost 7 bases and the V segment lost 4 bases, leaving 8 bases of the junction unmatched. The CDR3 is 15 amino acids. In DNA, the CDR3 is TGTGCCAGCAGCCGGAAACAGGGGGAATTTGAAAAACTGTTTTTT. It translates to CASSRKQGEFEKLFF.

This chain connects TRBV5-4 to TRBJ1-2; weak D call: TRBD1 (6 bases). Germline CDR1 is SGHNT and CDR2 is YYREEE (reference sequence). The V end lost 2 bases, the J end lost 4 bases, and 18 bases lay between the germline ends. The CDR3 spans 16 residues. For the CDR3, the DNA is TGTGCCAGCAGCTTTAGGGACATGGAGTATGCCTATGGCTACACCTTC. Translating it yields CASSFRDMEYAYGYTF. The full variable domain, in which reference TRBV5-4 and TRBJ1-2 provide the parts outside the CDR3, is ETGVTQSPTHLIKTRGQQVTLRCSSQSGHNTVSWYQQALGQGPQFIFQYYREEENGRGNFPPRFSGLQFPNYSSELNVNALELDDSALYLCASSFRDMEYAYGYTFGSGTRLTVV.

The chain combines TRBV2 with TRBJ2-3; 12 bases match TRBD1. Germline lookup yields CDR1 SNHLY and CDR2 FYNNEI. Unmatched junction bases numbered 4, after V lost 8 bases and J lost 4 bases. CDR3 size: 14 residues. CDR3 in amino acids: CASGTGGASDTQYF. Written as DNA, the CDR3 is TGTGCCAGCGGGACAGGGGGCGCATCAGATACGCAGTATTTT.